This TCR beta chain was sequenced for a study of blood T cell repertoires in COVID-19 (dated by TCRdb to 2020 to 2021). As for the study more broadly: Samples covering the acute and convalescent phases of COVID-19 were provided by collaborators in the United States, Italy and Spain. The material from the prospective study consisted of cDNA or gDNA derived from T cells, B-cell-depleted T cells, or PBMCs. The dataset comprised deeply sampled blood TCRbeta repertoires from subjects exposed to, actively infected with, or recovered from COVID-19. The repertoires were released in a freely available public database intended as a resource for research on the immune response to SARS-CoV-2. Samples were obtained from the ongoing ImmuneRACE study (first 160 participants) and from over 1,000 subjects provided by 6 global collaborators. The sample metadata nearly always contained a de-identified subject ID, COVID-19 status, age in years and sex. Where available, HLA class I and class II types were obtained from metadata supplied by the sample provider rather than from assay-based typing.

The collaborating institutions used their own protocols to collect whole blood in K2EDTA tubes. Collaborator samples were shipped for TCRbeta analysis as frozen whole blood, isolated PBMCs, or DNA extracted from either sample type. At the junction V is shortened by 7 bases and J by 4 bases, with 11 bases in between. The CDR3 has 14 amino acids, counting the end cysteine and phenylalanine. Kept here is only the CDR3 DNA, which spans 42 bases and is read in frame from base 1. The germline V gene encodes CDR1 SGHTA and CDR2 FQGNSA. The sample holds one count of this clone. The specificity of this receptor is unknown. One base away there is no much larger clone; base qualities are not given. TCRbeta CDR3 regions were amplified from genomic DNA by means of the immunoSEQ Assay, a bias-controlled multiplex PCR. The original pipeline was this. Nucleated cell counts per sample were estimated from amplification of reference gene primers within the assay. To quantify the absolute abundance of each unique TCRbeta CDR3 rearrangement, sequence reads were collapsed and filtered. Productive Simpson clonality was computed per sample as the square root of Simpson's diversity index over productive rearrangements. TCRdb retrieved this table from immuneACCESS and kept in-frame rearrangements only. Not all clones are present; in checked studies, unresolved V genes account for under half, and no reason is known for the remainder. D and trimming were read from the DNA, whereas the V and J calls and clone size are those reported in that table. This sample is represented by about 50,000 clones; around 85% of them were singletons. Together, the top ten hold around a sixth of the sample.

What the study reported, not specific to this receptor: The amount of clinical and demographic metadata varied by source and participant and was provided uncurated.

The sample taken for sequencing was peripheral blood. The chain is assembled from TRBV7-2 and TRBJ1-6, with no D gene named confidently. This receptor was taken from a human donor in a cohort sampled during active COVID-19. The donor label of this sample is uncertain. The DNA is as follows: TGTGCCAGCAACCCCGGGTCATATAATTCACCCCTCCACTTT. This sequence encodes CASNPGSYNSPLHF.